These T cell receptor beta chains were read from a single sample in a study of blood T cell repertoires in COVID-19. Using immunoSEQ multiplex PCR, the repertoire was profiled, and TCRdb retains in-frame clones only, with some absent. The sample yields some 170,000 clones, under 95% seen once. The specimen was peripheral blood. Receptor source: a man aged 60-69 years with active or convalescent COVID-19. CDR3s include the opening cysteine and the closing phenylalanine or tryptophan. The D gene is left open where the match is weak. Some rows have no size entry. The others give once, few or many, or a class for an expanded clone.

v_call: TRBV10-3
clone_size: NA
cdr3_length: 16
d_call: NA
j_call: TRBJ1-1
cdr3_nt: TGTGCCATCAGTGGAGGCAGGGCCCAAATGAACACTGAAGCTTTCTTT
cdr3_aa: CAISGGRAQMNTEAFF

v_call: TRBV11-1
clone_size: NA
cdr3_length: 16
d_call: TRBD2
j_call: TRBJ2-7
cdr3_nt: TGTGCCAGCACCGTTAGGGTCGGGACTAGCGGGAACGAGCAGTACTTC
cdr3_aa: CASTVRVGTSGNEQYF

v_call: TRBV24-1
clone_size: NA
cdr3_length: 13
d_call: TRBD1
j_call: TRBJ1-2
cdr3_nt: TGTGCCACCAGTAAAACAGGGGTGGGTGGCTACACCTTC
cdr3_aa: CATSKTGVGGYTF

v_call: TRBV19
clone_size: NA
cdr3_length: 13
d_call: NA
j_call: TRBJ1-2
cdr3_nt: TGTGCCAGTAGACAAACAGGGAACTATGGCTACACCTTC
cdr3_aa: CASRQTGNYGYTF

v_call: TRBV5-5
clone_size: NA
cdr3_length: 15
d_call: NA
j_call: TRBJ1-4
cdr3_nt: TGTGCCAGCAGCCCCTTGCAGGCAACTAATGAAAAACTGTTTTTT
cdr3_aa: CASSPLQATNEKLFF

v_call: TRBV10-3
clone_size: NA
cdr3_length: 15
d_call: TRBD1
j_call: TRBJ2-7
cdr3_nt: TGTGCCATCAGTGAGTCGGGGGACAGGGTCTACGAGCAGTACTTC
cdr3_aa: CAISESGDRVYEQYF

v_call: TRBV7-9
clone_size: NA
cdr3_length: 15
d_call: TRBD1
j_call: TRBJ1-5
cdr3_nt: TGTGCCAGCAGCTTAGGGACAGGGCTCAATCAGCCCCAGCATTTT
cdr3_aa: CASSLGTGLNQPQHF

v_call: TRBV28
clone_size: once
cdr3_length: 14
d_call: TRBD1
j_call: TRBJ1-2
cdr3_nt: TGTGCCAGCGGAGAACAGGGGCGCAGCTATGGCTACACCTTC
cdr3_aa: CASGEQGRSYGYTF

v_call: TRBV7-9
clone_size: NA
cdr3_length: 13
d_call: NA
j_call: TRBJ2-7
cdr3_nt: TGTGCCAGCAGCTTCGGACAGACCTACGAGCAGTACTTC
cdr3_aa: CASSFGQTYEQYF

v_call: TRBV5-8
clone_size: NA
cdr3_length: 16
d_call: TRBD2
j_call: TRBJ2-7
cdr3_nt: TGTGCCAGCAGCTCGAGGCTAGCGGGAGGGCGGTACGAGCAGTACTTC
cdr3_aa: CASSSRLAGGRYEQYF

v_call: TRBV5-1
clone_size: few
cdr3_length: 14
d_call: TRBD2
j_call: TRBJ2-7
cdr3_nt: TGCGCCAGCAGCTCTAGCGGGAGGGACTACGAGCAGTACTTC
cdr3_aa: CASSSSGRDYEQYF

v_call: TRBV9
clone_size: NA
cdr3_length: 14
d_call: TRBD1
j_call: TRBJ2-7
cdr3_nt: TGTGCCAGCAGCTCGCGGACAGGCACCTACGAGCAGTACTTC
cdr3_aa: CASSSRTGTYEQYF

v_call: TRBV5-1
clone_size: once
cdr3_length: 15
d_call: NA
j_call: TRBJ1-1
cdr3_nt: TGCGCCAGCACCCTGAATGGGGGGGCTTACACTGAAGCTTTCTTT
cdr3_aa: CASTLNGGAYTEAFF

v_call: TRBV6-5
clone_size: NA
cdr3_length: 14
d_call: NA
j_call: TRBJ1-2
cdr3_nt: TGTGCCAGCAGTTACTCTAGGGGACTGGGTGGCTACACCTTC
cdr3_aa: CASSYSRGLGGYTF

v_call: TRBV6-5
clone_size: NA
cdr3_length: 15
d_call: TRBD2
j_call: TRBJ2-1
cdr3_nt: TGTGCCAGCAGTACCTGGACTAGCTGGAACAATGAGCAGTTCTTC
cdr3_aa: CASSTWTSWNNEQFF

v_call: TRBV18
clone_size: NA
cdr3_length: 16
d_call: TRBD2
j_call: TRBJ2-7
cdr3_nt: TGTGCCAGCTCACCACCCGGGGGGGAGGGCTCCTACGAGCAGTACTTC
cdr3_aa: CASSPPGGEGSYEQYF

v_call: TRBV6-1
clone_size: NA
cdr3_length: 18
d_call: NA
j_call: TRBJ2-4
cdr3_nt: TGTGCCAGCAGTGAAGGTTGGGGTAGCGGATTAGCCAAAAACATTCAGTACTTC
cdr3_aa: CASSEGWGSGLAKNIQYF

v_call: TRBV21-1
clone_size: NA
cdr3_length: 15
d_call: NA
j_call: TRBJ1-1
cdr3_nt: TGTGCCAGCAGCAAATACGGGACAGAGAACACTGAAGCTTTCTTT
cdr3_aa: CASSKYGTENTEAFF

v_call: TRBV2
clone_size: NA
cdr3_length: 17
d_call: TRBD1
j_call: TRBJ1-6
cdr3_nt: TGTGCCAGCAGTGAAAGCCGGGACAGGGGGTATAATTCACCCCTCCACTTT
cdr3_aa: CASSESRDRGYNSPLHF

v_call: TRBV7-2
clone_size: NA
cdr3_length: 14
d_call: TRBD1
j_call: TRBJ2-7
cdr3_nt: TGTGCCAGCAGCTCAGGACAGGGGGCTTGGGAGCAGTACTTC
cdr3_aa: CASSSGQGAWEQYF

v_call: TRBV7-2
clone_size: NA
cdr3_length: 14
d_call: NA
j_call: TRBJ1-1
cdr3_nt: TGTGCCAGCAGCTTAGGCCTACTGAACACTGAAGCTTTCTTT
cdr3_aa: CASSLGLLNTEAFF

v_call: TRBV12-5
clone_size: NA
cdr3_length: 16
d_call: TRBD2
j_call: TRBJ2-3
cdr3_nt: TGTGCTAGTGGTTTGGGCCTAGCGGGAAGCACAGATACGCAGTATTTT
cdr3_aa: CASGLGLAGSTDTQYF

v_call: TRBV19
clone_size: NA
cdr3_length: 15
d_call: TRBD1
j_call: TRBJ2-7
cdr3_nt: TGTGCCAGTAGTACAATACAGGGGACATCCTACGAGCAGTACTTC
cdr3_aa: CASSTIQGTSYEQYF

v_call: TRBV7-9
clone_size: NA
cdr3_length: 12
d_call: NA
j_call: TRBJ1-1
cdr3_nt: TGTGCCAGCAGCTTAACGGGGACTGAAGCTTTCTTT
cdr3_aa: CASSLTGTEAFF

v_call: TRBV7-9
clone_size: NA
cdr3_length: 16
d_call: NA
j_call: TRBJ2-3
cdr3_nt: TGTGCCAGCAGCTCCCCTAGACTCTCTAGCACAGATACGCAGTATTTT
cdr3_aa: CASSSPRLSSTDTQYF

v_call: TRBV29-1
clone_size: NA
cdr3_length: 13
d_call: TRBD1
j_call: TRBJ2-2
cdr3_nt: TGCAGCGCTCGGACAGGGCCTACCGGGGAGCTGTTTTTT
cdr3_aa: CSARTGPTGELFF

v_call: TRBV5-4
clone_size: once
cdr3_length: 14
d_call: TRBD2
j_call: TRBJ2-1
cdr3_nt: TGTGCCAGCGGGAGGGCGGGCTCCTACAATGAGCAGTTCTTC
cdr3_aa: CASGRAGSYNEQFF

v_call: TRBV7-2
clone_size: NA
cdr3_length: 15
d_call: TRBD1
j_call: TRBJ1-6
cdr3_nt: TGTGCCGGTCGGGGGCAGGGGGCGTCAAATTCACCCCTCCACTTT
cdr3_aa: CAGRGQGASNSPLHF

v_call: TRBV19
clone_size: NA
cdr3_length: 15
d_call: TRBD2
j_call: TRBJ2-4
cdr3_nt: TGTGCCAGTAGTATAGAGGGGAGGGCCGGAAACATTCAGTACTTC
cdr3_aa: CASSIEGRAGNIQYF

v_call: TRBV6-4
clone_size: few
cdr3_length: 17
d_call: NA
j_call: TRBJ1-6
cdr3_nt: TGTGCCAGCATAATTTACCCAAGGAGCTCCTATAATTCACCCCTCCACTTT
cdr3_aa: CASIIYPRSSYNSPLHF

v_call: TRBV7-8
clone_size: NA
cdr3_length: 14
d_call: TRBD1
j_call: TRBJ1-2
cdr3_nt: TGTGCCAGCAGCGAAGAGACAGGGTTGGCTGGCTACACCTTC
cdr3_aa: CASSEETGLAGYTF